This T cell receptor (beta chain) was profiled in a study of T-cell memory formation after mild COVID-19 (dated by TCRdb to the early 2020s). For the wider study: TCR sequence clusters from the two donors were found to be largely donor specific. Two young, previously healthy adult volunteers, one female and one male, were included in the cohort. T-cell clones expanding and contracting after mild COVID-19 in a couple of donors were tracked by longitudinal TCRalpha and TCRbeta repertoire sequencing.

Instrument on record: Illumina NovaSeq 6000. TCRalpha and TCRbeta cDNA libraries were constructed by 5'RACE with constant-segment primers, with sample barcodes and unique molecular identifiers being introduced. RNA was extracted from every sample with Trizol reagent. Libraries were amplified in two PCR steps, with a second sample barcode and Illumina TruSeq adapters added in the second step. Sequencing of libraries was performed on an Illumina NovaSeq with 2 x 150 bp paired-end reads. Regarding the original processing steps: Demultiplexing of reads and collapsing into UMI-guided consensus sequences were performed with migec v1.2.7. Using mixcr v2.1.11, UMI consensuses were aligned to TRA and TRB V and J templates and then assembled into clonotypes. A clonotype was counted as expanded or contracted only if both edgeR and NoisET called the change significant, with noise models trained on biological replicates. For edgeR calls, a false discovery rate-adjusted p below 0.01 and a log2 fold-change threshold of 1 were applied. As an exploratory analysis of dynamics, max-normalized trajectories of the 1000 most abundant clonotypes were examined with PCA combined with hierarchical clustering. The CD4 or CD8 phenotype of responding clones was assigned using the separately sequenced CD4+ and CD8+ repertoires. The public reads were quality trimmed at Q25 with fastp and then assembled into clones with MiXCR by TCRdb, keeping productive beta chains. For every CDR3 protein sequence, its rows merge into one entry that carries the most common genes and DNA. Here the V and J calls rest on TCRdb's processing, not on the authors' analysis. This sample is represented by about 200,000 distinct CDR3 sequences; about 9.2% of them were singletons. The ten largest clones add up to roughly 3.5% of the sample.

From the cysteine up to the phenylalanine, the CDR3 has a length of 14 residues. The entry retains the CDR3 DNA only, 42 bases that are in frame from base 1. V was cut back by 3 bases and J by 1 base, leaving a gap of 9 bases between them. General findings and caveats noted by the study authors: Some responding clones were detected in pre-infection memory, suggesting pre-existing cross-reactive memory T cells joined the SARS-CoV-2 response. Contracting CD4+ clones were located mainly in the CM and EM memory subsets, whereas CD8+ clones were found to be enriched in EMRA. The second-wave clones that peaked on day 37 were not confirmed to be SARS-CoV-2 specific. Only two mild cases were covered by the study, and larger cohorts that include severe cases with pre-infection samples were considered necessary. From day 15 to 85, contracting clones showed balanced CD4/CD8 phenotypes, whereas a second wave of clones that expanded from day 15 to 37 leaned towards CD4+.

On this clonotype: Its target antigen remains unknown. Per-base qualities were not stored, and no clone one base away is much larger.

PBMCs were isolated by Ficoll-Paque density gradient centrifugation. Sequencing was done on a sample of PBMCs or a T cell subset sorted from them (not recorded which). Recombination linked TRBV12-3 or TRBV12-4 to TRBJ1-2, and TRBD1 may be the D gene, going by 5 matching bases. The receptor comes from a young man who had mild COVID-19 (a few samples of this study predate the infection). The sample titles of this study are shuffled in the database, so cell type and time point are left out; the donor was told from shared clones. The DNA sequence is TGTGCCAGCAGTTTCGGACATTTTAACTATGGCTACACCTTC. This translates into CASSFGHFNYGYTF.